Below, 13 T cell receptor beta chains from the same sample are listed, as sequenced in a study of control samples from healthy donors and cancer patients. Using immunoSEQ multiplex PCR, the repertoire was profiled, and TCRdb retains in-frame clones only, with some absent. The sample data list fewer than 200,000 clones. Sample: blood. Source of these receptors: a woman aged 25 to 39 in good health.

The DNA for the CDR3 is TGTGCCAGCAGTTACGTTGGGCAGGGAGCCTACGAGCAGTACTTC. The encoded protein is CASSYVGQGAYEQYF. The chain uses TRBV6-5 and TRBJ2-7; the D call may be TRBD1 or TRBD2 (5 bases each). V was trimmed by 2 bases and J by 2 bases, leaving 13 bases between them. Germline loops: CDR1 MNHEY, CDR2 SVGAGI. The CDR3 extends over 15 amino acids.

The chain has TRBV5-6 and TRBJ1-2; no reliable D call. Germline V gives CDR1 SGHDT, CDR2 YYEEEE. V dropped 2 bases and J dropped 4 bases, with 6 bases sitting between them. CDR3 length: 12 amino acids. As DNA, the CDR3 is TGTGCCAGCAGCTTTGATAGCTATGGCTACACCTTC. Amino acids: CASSFDSYGYTF.

The rearrangement links TRBV6-1 to TRBJ1-2, with 7 bases lining up with TRBD1. The CDR3 covers 15 residues. Trimming took 2 bases from V and 2 from J; bases not matched to a gene: 5. Germline loops: CDR1 MNHNS, CDR2 SASEGT. The CDR3 nucleotides are TGTGCCAGCAGTGAAACGGACAGGTGGAACTATGGCTACACCTTC. Its protein is CASSETDRWNYGYTF.

The chain recombines TRBV27 with TRBJ1-6; D remains ambiguous. CDR1 is MNHEY, CDR2 SMNVEV, per germline (reference sequence). Deletions cut 2 bases from V and 9 bases from J, with 11 bases between. This CDR3 has 14 residues. Here the CDR3 reads CASSLGGISSPLHF. Written as DNA, the CDR3 is TGTGCCAGCAGTTTAGGAGGGATCAGTTCACCCCTCCACTTT.

The chain combines TRBV28 with TRBJ1-1; TRBD1 matches at 11 bases. The junction had 6 bases not matched to a gene; V was cut back by 5 bases and J by 10 bases. The CDR3 spans 13 residues. CDR1 MDHEN and CDR2 SYDVKM come from the germline V gene. CDR3: CASSRDRGFGAFF. The CDR3 region has the DNA TGTGCCAGCAGTAGGGACAGGGGGTTTGGAGCTTTCTTT.

The V call is TRBV6-6, the J call TRBJ2-1, with a weak D call TRBD2 (5 bases). The germline V and J ends were trimmed by 3 bases and 7 bases, with 7 bases remaining between them. This CDR3 comprises 12 residues. CDR1 and CDR2 from the germline V gene are MNHNY and SVGAGI (reference sequence). CDR3 DNA sequence: TGTGCCAGCAGTTATGGGGAGAATGAGCAGTTCTTC. This codes for CASSYGENEQFF.

The gene calls are TRBV9 and TRBJ1-1, with 8 bases identical to TRBD1. The germline CDR1 and CDR2 sequences are SGDLS and YYNGEE. J lost 1 base, V lost 4 bases, and 6 bases had no gene match. This CDR3 is 15 amino acids long. The CDR3 coding sequence is TGTGCCAGCAGCCCCTGGACAGGGAAGAACACTGAAGCTTTCTTT. It codes for CASSPWTGKNTEAFF.

The V call is TRBV28, the J call TRBJ1-1; TRBD1 might be the D (6 bases). Germline V gene lookup returns CDR1 MDHEN and CDR2 SYDVKM. The V end lost 4 bases, the J end lost 4 bases, and 19 bases lay between the germline ends. This CDR3 has 16 residues. The DNA of the CDR3 is TGTGCCAGCAGTTGGGTGGTGAGTTGGGGGCCCACTGAAGCTTTCTTT. Protein product: CASSWVVSWGPTEAFF.

The rearrangement links TRBV24-1 to TRBJ2-1, with 8 bases matching TRBD2. Germline V gene sequence: CDR1 KGHDR, CDR2 SFDVKD. The ends lost 1 base at V and 3 bases at J; junction bases unmatched: 7. The CDR3 is made up of 17 amino acids. CDR3 bases: TGTGCCACCAGTGATTTCCGGGCAGGGACTAGCTACAATGAGCAGTTCTTC. Translating gives CATSDFRAGTSYNEQFF.

The genes are TRBV30 and TRBJ1-1, with 7 nucleotides matching TRBD1. CDR3 length: 13 residues. J lost 0 bases, V lost 6 bases, and 4 bases had no gene match. Looked up from germline, CDR1 is GTSNPN and CDR2 is SVGIG (reference sequence). The CDR3 DNA reads as TGTGCCTGCCGACAGGGACTGAACACTGAAGCTTTCTTT. It translates to CACRQGLNTEAFF.

The V gene is TRBV27, the J gene TRBJ1-1; perhaps TRBD1 as D (5 bases). CDR3 length: 11 residues. Germline V lookup: CDR1 MNHEY, CDR2 SMNVEV (reference sequence). V lost 4 bases, J lost 11 bases, and 11 bases lay in between. The CDR3 loop is CASSSGTGAFF. As DNA, the CDR3 is TGTGCCAGCAGTTCCGGGACTGGGGCTTTCTTT.

This chain joins TRBV6-6 and TRBJ1-3, with no clear D. Germline values: CDR1 MNHNY, CDR2 SVGAGI (reference sequence). The CDR3 extends over 17 amino acids. Trimming left V 5 bases short and J 1 base short, with 18 bases between. CDR3 nucleotides: TGTGCCAGCAGTCGACCCGGCGATCGACTATCTGGAAACACCATATATTTT. Its protein product is CASSRPGDRLSGNTIYF.

The V gene is TRBV28, the J gene TRBJ1-6; D is unclear. Between the trimmed V and J ends, which lost 3 bases and 5 bases, there was a span of 2 bases. Germline lookup yields CDR1 MDHEN and CDR2 SYDVKM. The CDR3 runs to 12 residues. CDR3 protein: CASSFDNSPLHF. The CDR3 coding sequence is TGTGCCAGCAGTTTCGATAATTCACCCCTCCACTTT.